Below, 17 T cell receptor beta chains from the same sample are listed, as sequenced in a study of cytomegalovirus exposure and HLA in healthy donors. Primers: 60 Vbeta forward and 13 Jbeta reverse. Sequencing was performed with immunoSEQ multiplex PCR; in TCRdb, only in-frame clones are kept and a portion is missing. The sample records about 160,000 clones, 80% to 90% being singletons. The sequenced material came from PBMCs. The receptors shown here come from a male donor in good health and CMV-seronegative.

The rearrangement uses TRBV19 and TRBJ2-5; TRBD2 matches at 11 bases. The CDR3 runs 18 residues. Trimming took 5 bases from V and 3 from J; bases not matched to a gene: 14. Germline assignment: CDR1 LNHDA and CDR2 SQIVND (reference sequence). The CDR3 reads CASSPFGIAGGNEETQYF. In DNA form, the CDR3 reads TGTGCCAGTAGTCCTTTTGGGATAGCGGGGGGGAATGAAGAGACCCAGTACTTC.

This chain links TRBV28 with TRBJ2-3; D possibly corresponds to TRBD1 (6 bases). CDR3 size: 16 residues. The V end lost 5 bases, the J end lost 2 bases, and 17 bases lay between the germline ends. The germline V gene has CDR1 MDHEN and CDR2 SYDVKM. The CDR3 sequence: CASSPQGSVHTDTQYF. The CDR3, as DNA: TGTGCCAGCAGTCCCCAGGGGTCGGTGCACACAGATACGCAGTATTTT.

The chain recombines TRBV28 with TRBJ1-1; TRBD1 matches 7 bases. The CDR3 extends over 16 amino acids. The junction had 18 bases not matched to a gene; V was cut back by 10 bases and J by 4 bases. Germline CDR1 reads MDHEN; CDR2 reads SYDVKM. The CDR3 nucleotides read TGTGCCACCTCAGGGGGGCAGGGACGAGTTGGCACTGAAGCTTTCTTT. Amino acid sequence: CATSGGQGRVGTEAFF.

DNA for the CDR3: TGTGCCAGAATCTCTCGACTAGCGGGAGGGCCGGGCACCGGGGAGCTGTTTTTT. This codes for CARISRLAGGPGTGELFF. The chain is built from TRBV5-3 and TRBJ2-2; TRBD2 aligns across 14 bases. TRBV5-3 is identified as an open reading frame with a role that is uncertain. This CDR3 has 18 residues. Unmatched junction bases numbered 11, after V lost 6 bases and J lost 4 bases.

The genes are TRBV6-5 and TRBJ2-2; D is possibly TRBD2 (6 bases). CDR3 length equals 16 residues. Trimming took 2 bases from V and 7 from J, leaving 17 bases between them. Germline V lookup: CDR1 MNHEY, CDR2 SVGAGI. The CDR3 is CASSYGAAGNGGELFF. The CDR3 DNA sequence: TGTGCCAGCAGTTACGGGGCCGCGGGAAACGGCGGGGAGCTGTTTTTT.

For this clone: Its ends do not fully match the called genes, so a read error is possible. The chain combines TRBV19 with TRBJ2-3, with 11 bases matching TRBD2. Germline V CDR1 and CDR2: LNHDA, SQIVND (reference sequence). This CDR3 has 18 amino acids. The CDR3 bases are TGTGCCAGTAGTTTAGATGGAACTAGCGGGAGTGTCATAGATACGCAGTATTTT. Translated, it gives CASSLDGTSGSVIDTQYF.

The CDR3, as DNA: TGTGCCAGCAGCCAAGCCGGACCCCCAAAGGGGGAGCAGTACTTC. Translation: CASSQAGPPKGEQYF. This sequence joins TRBV4-2 and TRBJ2-7; D perhaps matches TRBD1 (5 bases). This CDR3 is built from 15 residues. Germline assignment: CDR1 LGHNA and CDR2 YNFKEQ. V lost 1 base and J 7 bases, leaving 17 bases between the germline ends.

The chain combines TRBV28 with TRBJ1-1; weak D call: TRBD1 (5 bases). Germline loops: CDR1 MDHEN, CDR2 SYDVKM. This CDR3 has 14 residues. Trimming took 2 bases from V and 5 from J, leaving 12 bases between them. This chain's CDR3 is CASSLVGLGTEAFF. CDR3 nucleotides: TGTGCCAGCAGTTTAGTGGGGCTTGGGACTGAAGCTTTCTTT.

As to this clone: One end of the junction does not line up with germline, which may come from a read error. The chain links TRBV7-7 to TRBJ1-5; TRBD1 matches 8 bases. In germline, CDR1 is SSHAT, CDR2 FNYEAQ (reference sequence). The CDR3 is made up of 17 amino acids. In DNA, the CDR3 is TGTGCTAGCAGCTCACCACCCACAGGGGGATTCAATCAGCCCCAGCATTTT. Protein product: CASSSPPTGGFNQPQHF. The full variable domain, in which reference TRBV7-7 and TRBJ1-5 provide the parts outside the CDR3, is GAGVSQSPRYKVTKRGQDVTLRCDPISSHATLYWYQQALGQGPEFLTYFNYEAQPDKSGLPSDRFSAERPEGSISTLTIQRTEQRDSAMYRCASSSPPTGGFNQPQHFGDGTRLSIL.

The chain combines TRBV7-2 with TRBJ2-6, with D unresolved. Germline assignment: CDR1 SGHTA and CDR2 FQGNSA. V lost 2 bases, J lost 0 bases, and 5 bases lay in between. CDR3 length: 15 residues. In nucleotides, the CDR3 is TGTGCCAGCAGCTTAACGAGCTCTGGGGCCAACGTCCTGACTTTC. Encoded protein: CASSLTSSGANVLTF.

The chain couples TRBV6-1 to TRBJ2-1; D may be TRBD2 (6 bases). The V end was cut by 7 bases, the J end by 7 bases, with 17 bases between. The germline V gene has CDR1 MNHNS and CDR2 SASEGT. This CDR3 contains 14 residues. Written as DNA, the CDR3 is TGTGCCAGCACCGAACGGGGTCGGGGGAATGAGCAGTTCTTC. Residues: CASTERGRGNEQFF.

This clone was picked up one time. This rearrangement joins TRBV2 to TRBJ2-3; 8 bases map to TRBD2. Germline assignment: CDR1 SNHLY and CDR2 FYNNEI. The V and J ends lost 5 bases and 5 bases, in that order; junction bases with no gene match: 6. CDR3 length equals 14 residues. The CDR3 sequence is CASSQRGLRDTQYF. The CDR3 bases are TGTGCCAGCAGTCAGCGGGGGCTGAGAGATACGCAGTATTTT.

This sequence joins TRBV4-1 and TRBJ2-5, with 7 positions matching TRBD2. Looked up from germline, CDR1 is MGHRA and CDR2 is YSYEKL. The V and J ends lost 1 base and 0 bases, in that order; junction bases with no gene match: 2. The CDR3 contains 15 residues. Here the CDR3 DNA reads TGCGCCAGCAGCCAAGTCAGCGGGGACCAAGAGACCCAGTACTTC. Its protein product is CASSQVSGDQETQYF.

This chain links TRBV7-9 with TRBJ2-5, with D possibly being TRBD1 (5 bases). V was shortened by 5 bases and J by 0 bases, with 16 bases between the two germline ends. The CDR3 has 16 amino acids. Germline loops: CDR1 SEHNR, CDR2 FQNEAQ (reference sequence). The CDR3 loop is CASSQGVYTYQETQYF. The CDR3 DNA sequence: TGTGCCAGCAGCCAAGGGGTCTATACGTACCAAGAGACCCAGTACTTC.

The V call is TRBV6-1, the J call TRBJ2-7; possible D gene TRBD1, 6 bases. Deletions cut 3 bases from V and 3 bases from J, with 12 bases between. Germline loops: CDR1 MNHNS, CDR2 SASEGT. This CDR3 is built from 14 residues. The CDR3: CASSEDRSYYEQYF. CDR3 sequence (DNA): TGTGCCAGCAGTGAGGACAGATCGTACTACGAGCAGTACTTC.

This clone has just a few counts. The V gene is TRBV4-1, the J gene TRBJ1-2, with D possibly being TRBD1 (5 bases). The CDR3 extends over 15 amino acids. Germline values: CDR1 MGHRA, CDR2 YSYEKL. Trimming removed 0 bases from V and 4 bases from J, with 12 bases in between. CDR3 in DNA: TGCGCCAGCAGCCAAGATCAAAGGGGAAGCTATGGCTACACCTTC. Protein: CASSQDQRGSYGYTF.

In this sample, this clone turned up a few times. The chain has TRBV5-1 and TRBJ2-1, with 9 bases identical to TRBD2. Germline values: CDR1 SGHRS, CDR2 YFSETQ. J gave up 7 bases and V 1 base, and 6 bases lay outside the gene matches. The CDR3 consists of 15 residues. CDR3 in amino acids: CASSLPAGGLNEQFF. CDR3 DNA sequence: TGCGCCAGCAGCTTGCCCGCGGGGGGGCTGAATGAGCAGTTCTTC. The full variable domain, its missing parts supplied by reference TRBV5-1 and TRBJ2-1, is KAGVTQTPRYLIKTRGQQVTLSCSPISGHRSVSWYQQTPGQGLQFLFEYFSETQRNKGNFPGRFSGRQFSNSRSEMNVSTLELGDSALYLCASSLPAGGLNEQFFGPGTRLTVL.